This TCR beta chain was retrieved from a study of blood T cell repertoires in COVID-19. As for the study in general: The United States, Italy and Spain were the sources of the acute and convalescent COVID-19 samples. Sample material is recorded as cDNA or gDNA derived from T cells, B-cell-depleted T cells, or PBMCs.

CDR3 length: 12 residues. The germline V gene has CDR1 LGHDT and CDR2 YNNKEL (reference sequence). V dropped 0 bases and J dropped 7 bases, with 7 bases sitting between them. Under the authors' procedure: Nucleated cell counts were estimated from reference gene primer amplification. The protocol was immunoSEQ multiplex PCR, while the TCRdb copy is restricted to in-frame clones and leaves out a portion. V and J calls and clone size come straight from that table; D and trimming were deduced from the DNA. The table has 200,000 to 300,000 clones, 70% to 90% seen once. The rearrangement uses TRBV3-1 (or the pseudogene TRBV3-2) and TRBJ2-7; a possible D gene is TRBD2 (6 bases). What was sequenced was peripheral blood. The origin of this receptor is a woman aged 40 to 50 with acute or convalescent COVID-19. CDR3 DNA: TGTGCCAGCAGCCAAGATCGGGGGGAGCAGTACGTC. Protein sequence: CASSQDRGEQYV.